These 12 T cell receptor beta chains originate from one sample sequenced in a study of T cell changes during pregnancy in multiple sclerosis. Repertoires were generated with immunoSEQ multiplex PCR, while TCRdb's copy carries only in-frame clones and drops some. The table has around 39,000 clones, approximately 88% seen once. The sample in question was CD4+ T cells from peripheral blood mononuclear cells, obtained before pregnancy. These receptors were obtained from a female donor with multiple sclerosis, enrolled in a pregnancy study.

The chain has TRBV11-2 and TRBJ2-7; 11 bases align to TRBD2. V was clipped by 0 bases and J by 7 bases; unmatched bases: 5. Per the germline V gene, CDR1 is SGHAT and CDR2 is FQNNGV. The CDR3 is 15 residues long. CDR3 in DNA: TGTGCCAGCAGCTTAGATCTAGCGGGAGGTGGTGAGCAGTACTTC. Translated: CASSLDLAGGGEQYF.

The chain couples TRBV6-1 to TRBJ2-1, with 16 bases aligning to TRBD2. This CDR3 is built from 20 residues. Germline CDR1 and CDR2: MNHNS and SASEGT. V shed 3 bases, J shed 5 bases, and the junction held 13 bases outside the gene matches. CDR3 bases: TGTGCCAGCAGTGACCCGCCGGGACTAGCGGGAGGGCCGGTTGACAATGAGCAGTTCTTC. Translated, it gives CASSDPPGLAGGPVDNEQFF.

The chain couples TRBV7-3 to TRBJ2-1; 8 nucleotides align to TRBD2. Germline V gene data show CDR1 as SGHTA and CDR2 as FQGTGA. V dropped 1 base and J dropped 4; count of bases not matched to a gene: 3. This CDR3 region has 15 residues. The CDR3 bases are TGTGCCAGCAGCTTAAAGACTAGCGTGTACAATGAGCAGTTCTTC. This sequence encodes CASSLKTSVYNEQFF.

This sequence joins TRBV19 and TRBJ2-1; the D is unclear. V gave up 3 bases and J gave up 5 bases, with 20 bases separating them. Germline V gene lookup returns CDR1 LNHDA and CDR2 SQIVND (reference sequence). The CDR3 extends over 17 amino acids. CDR3 nucleotide sequence: TGTGCCAGTAGTATTGGTAGTGGAACAGTACCTAACAATGAGCAGTTCTTC. It specifies CASSIGSGTVPNNEQFF.

V is TRBV10-1 and J is TRBJ2-3; 8 nucleotides agree with TRBD2. The trim removed 3 bases at V and 1 base at J, leaving 3 bases unmatched. This CDR3 has 15 residues. Germline V gene data show CDR1 as WNHNN and CDR2 as SYGVQD (reference sequence). The CDR3 DNA follows: TGCGCCAGCAGTGAATCGACTAGCGGCACAGATACGCAGTATTTT. Amino acid sequence: CASSESTSGTDTQYF.

The chain links TRBV27 to TRBJ1-1, with a tentative D call TRBD1 (6 bases). The CDR3 has 17 amino acids. Germline CDR1 reads MNHEY; CDR2 reads SMNVEV (reference sequence). Trimming shortened V by 3 bases and J by 2 bases, and 19 bases separated the two germline ends. The CDR3 nucleotides are TGTGCCAGCAGTTTCCGCCTAAACAGGGCTCCTAACACTGAAGCTTTCTTT. It is translated as CASSFRLNRAPNTEAFF.

The chain employs TRBV27 and TRBJ2-7, with 7 bases matching TRBD2. CDR1 and CDR2 from the germline V gene are MNHEY and SMNVEV (reference sequence). With V trimmed by 2 bases and J by 6 bases, 13 bases remained unmatched. The CDR3 consists of 16 residues. DNA of the CDR3: TGTGCCAGCAGTTTAAACAAGCGGGAAGGGGTATCCGAGCAGTACTTC. Protein product: CASSLNKREGVSEQYF.

V is TRBV5-1 and J is TRBJ2-7, with 8 bases matching TRBD2. The CDR3 sequence is 15 residues long. CDR1 is SGHRS, CDR2 YFSETQ, per germline. J lost 6 bases, V lost 4 bases, and 12 bases had no gene match. CDR3 nucleotide sequence: TGCGCCAGCAGCCTGATACTAGCGGAAGAGGGCGAGCAGTACTTC. Translation: CASSLILAEEGEQYF.

The gene calls are TRBV7-2 and TRBJ2-7; D call uncertain. Trimming took 5 bases from V and 3 from J, leaving 11 bases between them. The length of the CDR3 is 13 residues. The germline V gene has CDR1 SGHTA and CDR2 FQGNSA. CDR3 loop: CASSPVANYEQYF. DNA for the CDR3: TGTGCCAGCAGCCCCGTGGCAAACTACGAGCAGTACTTC.

The genes are TRBV10-3 and TRBJ2-3; D gene unclear. The CDR3 is 11 amino acids. Trimming took 6 bases from V and 4 from J, leaving 5 bases between them. CDR1 ENHRY and CDR2 SYGVKD come from the germline V gene. The CDR3 coding sequence is TGTGCCATCAGCATAGCAGATACGCAGTATTTT. Protein sequence: CAISIADTQYF.

The V and J genes are TRBV5-5 and TRBJ2-2; TRBD2 matches 9 bases. Germline CDR1 is SGHKS and CDR2 is YYEKEE (reference sequence). This CDR3 is 17 amino acids long. Germline trimming cut 1 base from V and 2 bases from J; bases unmatched to any gene: 6. Here the CDR3 DNA reads TGTGCCAGCAGCTTGAAAGCGGGAGGAGGAAACACCGGGGAGCTGTTTTTT. It is translated as CASSLKAGGGNTGELFF.

The CDR3 here is CASSMRQVVEAFF. CDR3 in DNA: TGTGCCAGTAGTATGCGACAGGTAGTTGAAGCTTTCTTT. The chain combines TRBV19 with TRBJ1-1; a weak D match, TRBD1 (6 bases). Trimming cost V 3 bases and J 7 bases, with 12 bases left between them. The CDR3 loop spans 13 amino acids. From germline, CDR1 is LNHDA and CDR2 SQIVND (reference sequence).